One and the same sample provided the 14 T cell receptor beta chains below, sequenced in a study of cytomegalovirus exposure and HLA in healthy donors. PCR was performed using 60 Vbeta and 13 Jbeta primers. Here immunoSEQ multiplex PCR was the method, and the copy in TCRdb shows in-frame clones only, minus some. The table has about 93,000 clones, approximately 69% seen once. Sequenced material: PBMCs. The receptors were gathered from a boy between 10 and 17 years old in good health and CMV-seropositive.

The rearrangement uses TRBV4-1 and TRBJ2-1; 14 bases line up with TRBD2. CDR1 is MGHRA and CDR2 is YSYEKL in the germline V gene. Trimming at V came to 1 base and at J to 0 bases, leaving 5 bases not matched to a gene. CDR3 length: 19 residues. This CDR3 is CASSQGTSGGLSSYNEQFF. Written as DNA, the CDR3 is TGCGCCAGCAGCCAAGGGACTAGCGGGGGGCTGAGCTCCTACAATGAGCAGTTCTTC.

With regard to this clone: A read error may account for a junction end that differs from germline. This chain uses TRBV7-2 with TRBJ2-3; 14 bases are a match to TRBD2. CDR3 size: 17 residues. CDR1 and CDR2 from the germline V gene are SGHTA and FQGNSA. CDR3 loop: CASRPRLAGGGTDAQYF. In DNA, the CDR3 is TGTGCCAGCAGGCCTAGACTAGCGGGAGGGGGCACAGATGCGCAGTATTTT. The variable domain in full, completed from reference TRBV7-2 and TRBJ2-3, reads GAGVSQSPSNKVTEKGKDVELRCDPISGHTALYWYRQSLGQGLEFLIYFQGNSAPDKSGLPSDRFSAERTGGSVSTLTIQRTQQEDSAVYLCASRPRLAGGGTDAQYFGPGTRLTVL.

This chain links TRBV7-8 with TRBJ2-7, with D possibly TRBD2 on 5 matching bases. The length of the CDR3 is 11 residues. Trimming took 3 bases from V and 6 from J, leaving 6 bases between them. Per the germline V gene, CDR1 is SGHVS and CDR2 is FQNEAQ. In DNA form, the CDR3 reads TGTGCCAGCAGCTTTACTAGCGAGCAGTACTTC. Protein: CASSFTSEQYF.

The chain uses TRBV7-9 and TRBJ2-3; D gene unclear. Trimming took 4 bases from V and 6 from J, leaving 11 bases between them. Germline CDR1 and CDR2: SEHNR and FQNEAQ (reference sequence). This CDR3 has 13 residues. CDR3 in DNA: TGTGCCAGCAGCTCGTTTTTTCTTGATACGCAGTATTTT. This gives the protein CASSSFFLDTQYF.

In this sample, this clone turned up once. The chain joins TRBV27 to TRBJ2-7; tentatively, D is TRBD1 (6 bases). V lost 10 bases and J 4 bases, leaving 8 bases between the germline ends. CDR1 MNHEY and CDR2 SMNVEV come from the germline V gene (reference sequence). This CDR3 spans 10 amino acids. CDR3 loop: CATGAYEQYF. CDR3 nucleotides: TGTGCCACAGGGGCATACGAGCAGTACTTC.

The CDR3 bases are TGTGCCTGGATGAGATCCTGTCTAGCTTTCTTT. Protein: CAWMRSCLAFF. The V gene is TRBV30, the J gene TRBJ1-1; D is unresolved. The length of the CDR3 is 11 residues. CDR1 and CDR2 (germline): GTSNPN, SVGIG (reference sequence). The V gene lost 4 bases and the J gene lost 10 bases, with 13 bases spanning the gap. Full variable domain (missing parts from reference TRBV30 and TRBJ1-1): SQTIHQWPATLVQPVGSPLSLECTVEGTSNPNLYWYRQAAGRGLQLLFYSVGIGQISSEVPQNLSASRPQDRQFILSSKKLLLSDSGFYLCAWMRSCLAFFGQGTRLTVV.

The chain joins TRBV9 to TRBJ2-7, with TRBD2 matching 10 bases. The CDR3 runs to 15 residues. Germline values: CDR1 SGDLS, CDR2 YYNGEE. Unmatched junction bases numbered 8, after V lost 4 bases and J lost 4 bases. CDR3 nucleotide sequence: TGTGCCAGCAGCCCACGGACTAGCGGAGCTTACGAGCAGTACTTC. It yields the protein CASSPRTSGAYEQYF. Full variable domain (rest looked up from reference TRBV9 and TRBJ2-7): DSGVTQTPKHLITATGQRVTLRCSPRSGDLSVYWYQQSLDQGLQFLIQYYNGEERAKGNILERFSAQQFPDLHSELNLSSLELGDSALYFCASSPRTSGAYEQYFGPGTRLTVT.

This clone has more than one count but fewer than ten. The chain carries TRBV29-1 and TRBJ1-1; 8 bases fit TRBD1. Germline V CDR1 and CDR2: SQVTM, ANQGSEA. CDR3 size: 12 residues. V lost 6 bases, J lost 4 bases, and 4 bases stayed unmatched. CDR3 DNA sequence: TGCAGCGTCGAAACAGGGGGCACTGAAGCTTTCTTT. Amino acid sequence: CSVETGGTEAFF.

This clone has only one observation. V usage is TRBV27 and J usage is TRBJ2-7, with a possible D match to TRBD2 (5 bases). CDR1 MNHEY and CDR2 SMNVEV come from the germline V gene (reference sequence). The CDR3 loop spans 15 amino acids. V shed 6 bases and J shed 6 bases, with 21 bases lying between them. CDR3 sequence (DNA): TGTGCCAGCAGGAGGACCGGAGGTGGGGTTACCGAGCAGTACTTC. This gives the protein CASRRTGGGVTEQYF.

The chain carries TRBV18 and TRBJ2-7; weak D call: TRBD2 (5 bases). Trimming stripped 5 bases from V and 2 bases from J, with 10 bases between. The V gene's germline CDR1 is KGHSH and CDR2 LQKENI. The CDR3 is 13 residues long. The CDR3 DNA sequence: TGTGCCAGCTCAGGGCCGGGGACCTACGAGCAGTACTTC. Protein: CASSGPGTYEQYF.

This clone turned up a few times. This chain uses TRBV18 with TRBJ1-2; D is unresolved. Germline V CDR1 and CDR2: KGHSH, LQKENI. The CDR3 is 14 amino acids. Trimming removed 6 bases from V and 4 bases from J, with 15 bases in between. Here the CDR3 DNA reads TGTGCCAGCTCTCCAAGTTGGGGAGGCTATGGCTACACCTTC. Protein product: CASSPSWGGYGYTF.

The J gene is TRBJ1-1, the V gene TRBV2; D is undetermined. The CDR3 is made up of 15 amino acids. CDR1 is SNHLY and CDR2 is FYNNEI in the germline V gene. The ends were cut back, 0 bases at V and 0 bases at J, with 8 bases in the middle. As DNA, the CDR3 is TGTGCCAGCAGTGAAGCGGGCAGCATGAACACTGAAGCTTTCTTT. Protein sequence: CASSEAGSMNTEAFF.

The rearrangement uses TRBV30 and TRBJ1-2, with 12 bases that match TRBD1. V trimming: 5 bases; J trimming: 3 bases; junction bases outside the gene matches: 4. This CDR3 is 14 amino acids long. Germline CDR1 GTSNPN, CDR2 SVGIG (reference sequence). CDR3 loop: CAWGDRGRDYGYTF. CDR3 DNA: TGTGCCTGGGGGGACAGGGGGCGGGACTATGGCTACACCTTC.

Only one count was recorded for this clone. V usage is TRBV5-1 and J usage is TRBJ2-3; TRBD2 matches 10 bases. Germline V lookup: CDR1 SGHRS, CDR2 YFSETQ. The CDR3 is 19 residues long. The V gene end was trimmed by 0 bases and the J gene end by 2 bases; junction bases not matched to a gene: 12. Here the CDR3 DNA reads TGCGCCAGCAGCTTGGAAGGTTGGGCTAGCGGGGGTGTCACAGATACGCAGTATTTT. Translated, it gives CASSLEGWASGGVTDTQYF. Full variable domain (missing parts from reference TRBV5-1 and TRBJ2-3): KAGVTQTPRYLIKTRGQQVTLSCSPISGHRSVSWYQQTPGQGLQFLFEYFSETQRNKGNFPGRFSGRQFSNSRSEMNVSTLELGDSALYLCASSLEGWASGGVTDTQYFGPGTRLTVL.